Presented here are 25 T cell receptor beta chains from one specimen sequenced in a study of CD8 T cells in Susac syndrome (dated by TCRdb to the late 2010s). The library was generated by the immunoSEQ multiplex PCR assay. RNA was extracted with the RNeasy kit and 0.5 to 1 ug was reverse transcribed using random hexamers. TCRdb redid the processing of the public reads, applying fastp at Q25 and MiXCR, and retained in-frame beta chains. Identical CDR3 protein sequences are pooled into one entry, listed with their most common genes and DNA. In this sample the table shows under 200,000 distinct CDR3 sequences, roughly 91% of which occur a single time. The top ten clonotypes cover 0.087% of the sample. The sample comprised CD4+ T cells from PBMCs. The receptors derive from a human donor with Susac syndrome.

J is TRBJ2-7 and V is TRBV11-2; no clear D gene. Germline CDR1 SGHAT, CDR2 FQNNGV. This CDR3 region has 12 residues. The ends were cut back, 2 bases at V and 6 bases at J, with 8 bases in the middle. CDR3 DNA: TGTGCCAGCAGCTTAAACACTCTCGAGCAGTACTTC. It encodes CASSLNTLEQYF.

In its sample, this clonotype was seen once. This chain links TRBV7-6 with TRBJ2-1; D not certain. The V gene's germline CDR1 is SGHVS and CDR2 FNYEAQ. CDR3 length: 16 residues. V was cut by 1 base and J by 0 bases, with 10 bases left in between. This chain's CDR3 is CASSLVGSSSYNEQFF. As DNA, the CDR3 is TGTGCCAGCAGCTTAGTAGGCAGTTCCTCCTACAATGAGCAGTTCTTC.

This clonotype has just a few counts. V and J are TRBV4-1 and TRBJ2-2, with 9 bases lining up with TRBD2. The V gene end was trimmed by 4 bases and the J gene end by 3 bases; junction bases not matched to a gene: 6. This CDR3 spans 16 amino acids. Germline CDR1 is MGHRA and CDR2 is YSYEKL. This CDR3 reads CASSLVRTSDTGELFF. The DNA for the CDR3 is TGCGCCAGCAGCCTCGTCAGGACTAGCGACACCGGGGAGCTGTTTTTT.

The chain recombines TRBV2 with TRBJ2-5, with 8 bases lining up with TRBD2. V gave up 4 bases and J gave up 5 bases; unmatched junction bases: 6. The germline CDR1 and CDR2 sequences are SNHLY and FYNNEI. The CDR3 consists of 14 residues. Written as DNA, the CDR3 is TGTGCCAGCAGTGGGCGCGGGGGGACGGAGACCCAGTACTTC. Protein sequence: CASSGRGGTETQYF. Full variable domain (outside the CDR3, taken from reference TRBV2 and TRBJ2-5): EPEVTQTPSHQVTQMGQEVILRCVPISNHLYFYWYRQILGQKVEFLVSFYNNEISEKSEIFDDQFSVERPDGSNFTLKIRSTKLEDSAMYFCASSGRGGTETQYFGPGTRLLVL.

The chain has TRBV10-2 and TRBJ2-3, with D tentatively TRBD2 (5 bases). Germline V gene lookup returns CDR1 WSHSY and CDR2 SAAADI. V lost 6 bases to trimming and J lost 0 bases, with 10 bases between them. This CDR3 region has 14 residues. The CDR3 DNA sequence: TGCGCCAGCAGAGCGCGGGCTAGCACAGATACGCAGTATTTT. Translating it yields CASRARASTDTQYF.

In DNA, the CDR3 is TGTGCCAGCAGTTACACGGGACTAGCGGGAGGCGAGCAGTTCTTC. Translated: CASSYTGLAGGEQFF. V and J are TRBV6-5 and TRBJ2-1, with 15 bases lining up with TRBD2. V was clipped by 2 bases and J by 10 bases; unmatched bases: 3. CDR3 length: 15 amino acids. In germline, CDR1 is MNHEY, CDR2 SVGAGI.

The rearrangement links TRBV27 to TRBJ2-2; D possibly corresponds to TRBD2 (5 bases). V dropped 3 bases and J dropped 4 bases, with 15 bases sitting between them. Germline assignment: CDR1 MNHEY and CDR2 SMNVEV (reference sequence). The CDR3 sequence is 16 residues long. CDR3 loop: CASSLDSTGSTGELFF. CDR3 sequence (DNA): TGTGCCAGCAGTTTGGACTCTACGGGGTCCACCGGGGAGCTGTTTTTT.

The chain is built from TRBV9 and TRBJ2-7, with a weak D call TRBD2 (6 bases). Trimming took 3 bases from V and 6 from J, leaving 22 bases between them. Germline V gives CDR1 SGDLS, CDR2 YYNGEE. This CDR3 contains 16 residues. As DNA, the CDR3 is TGTGCCAGCAGCGCCCACCACGGAGGGCCGGAATCCGAGCAGTACTTC. Its protein product is CASSAHHGGPESEQYF.

This clonotype came up once. The V and J genes are TRBV6-4 and TRBJ2-5, with TRBD1 matching over 9 bases. CDR1 MRHNA and CDR2 SNTAGT come from the germline V gene. The CDR3 has 15 amino acids. V trimming: 2 bases; J trimming: 2 bases; junction bases outside the gene matches: 3. CDR3 in amino acids: CASSDHRGQQETQYF. The CDR3 coding sequence is TGTGCCAGCAGTGACCACAGGGGGCAACAAGAGACCCAGTACTTC.

This chain connects TRBV20-1 to TRBJ2-1, with 13 bases that match TRBD2. The CDR3 is 14 residues long. The germline V gene has CDR1 DFQATT and CDR2 SNEGSKA (reference sequence). V was pared by 5 bases and J by 7 bases, with 5 bases of the junction left unmatched. CDR3 sequence reads: CSAALAGGRNEQFF. As DNA, the CDR3 is TGCAGTGCTGCACTAGCGGGGGGGCGTAATGAGCAGTTCTTC.

The chain recombines TRBV30 with TRBJ1-1, with unresolved D. The CDR3 spans 12 residues. CDR1 GTSNPN and CDR2 SVGIG come from the germline V gene (reference sequence). V lost 3 bases to trimming and J lost 3 bases, with 8 bases between them. The CDR3 coding sequence is TGTGCCTGGAGCGGAGGCTACACTGAAGCTTTCTTT. Amino acids: CAWSGGYTEAFF.

The CDR3 sequence: CAWSGGQGAYTEAFF. The CDR3, as DNA: TGTGCCTGGAGTGGGGGACAGGGGGCTTACACTGAAGCTTTCTTT. The V gene is TRBV30, the J gene TRBJ1-1; 12 nucleotides agree with TRBD1. V gave up 1 base and J gave up 3 bases; unmatched junction bases: 3. Germline V gene lookup returns CDR1 GTSNPN and CDR2 SVGIG (reference sequence). The CDR3 is 15 amino acids.

This rearrangement joins TRBV20-1 to TRBJ2-1; 9 bases align to TRBD1. CDR1 and CDR2 (germline): DFQATT, SNEGSKA (reference sequence). The CDR3 sequence is 12 residues long. Unmatched junction bases numbered 3, after V lost 6 bases and J lost 6 bases. The CDR3 DNA follows: TGCAGTGCAGGGACAGGGAGCAATGAGCAGTTCTTC. Translation gives CSAGTGSNEQFF.

J is TRBJ2-7 and V is TRBV3-1; TRBD1 is a possible D gene (6 bases). V was pared by 6 bases and J by 4 bases, with 13 bases between. The CDR3 length is 13 residues. CDR1 and CDR2 (germline): LGHDT, YNNKEL (reference sequence). Here the CDR3 DNA reads TGTGCCAGCAGACCGCAGGGGAGATACGAGCAGTACTTC. Protein sequence: CASRPQGRYEQYF.

This clonotype appeared once. The rearrangement links TRBV6-1 to TRBJ1-1, with D maybe TRBD1 (6 bases). With 2 bases removed from V and 6 bases from J, the gap between germline ends came to 10 bases. CDR3 size: 13 residues. Germline CDR1 MNHNS, CDR2 SASEGT. The CDR3, as DNA: TGTGCCAGCAGTGAAATAGGGGGTGCTGAAGCTTTCTTT. Its protein is CASSEIGGAEAFF.

The chain carries TRBV5-1 and TRBJ2-5; a possible D gene is TRBD1 (6 bases). The CDR3 is 14 residues long. The V and J ends lost 0 bases and 3 bases respectively, with 9 bases between them. CDR1 is SGHRS and CDR2 is YFSETQ in the germline V gene. The CDR3 sequence: CASSLDRVEETQYF. The CDR3 coding sequence is TGCGCCAGCAGCTTGGACAGGGTAGAAGAGACCCAGTACTTC.

The rearrangement links TRBV20-1 to TRBJ2-5; 15 bases match TRBD2. The CDR3 is made up of 17 amino acids. Germline V lookup: CDR1 DFQATT, CDR2 SNEGSKA (reference sequence). The ends lost 2 bases at V and 8 bases at J; junction bases unmatched: 12. The CDR3: CSARTSGLAGGHRTQYF. The CDR3 region has the DNA TGCAGTGCTAGAACCTCGGGACTAGCGGGAGGACATCGAACCCAGTACTTC.

The chain uses TRBV7-2 and TRBJ2-3, with D maybe TRBD2 (5 bases). CDR1 and CDR2 from the germline V gene are SGHTA and FQGNSA. Deletions cut 1 base from V and 0 bases from J, with 8 bases between. CDR3 length equals 15 residues. The CDR3 nucleotides read TGTGCCAGCAGCTTAGAATGGACTAGCACAGATACGCAGTATTTT. Its protein is CASSLEWTSTDTQYF.

This chain connects TRBV29-1 to TRBJ2-3; D may match TRBD1 or TRBD2 (5 bases each). The CDR3 is made up of 12 amino acids. CDR1 is SQVTM, CDR2 ANQGSEA, per germline. V lost 3 bases, J lost 4 bases, and 8 bases lay in between. The CDR3 coding sequence is TGCAGCGTTGAGTTGGGGGCAGATACGCAGTATTTT. This encodes CSVELGADTQYF.

This chain joins TRBV28 and TRBJ2-1; D is unclear. CDR1 is MDHEN and CDR2 is SYDVKM in the germline V gene. V lost 2 bases and J 2 bases, leaving 4 bases between the germline ends. This CDR3 is built from 13 residues. The CDR3: CASSLGAYNEQFF. CDR3 DNA: TGTGCCAGCAGTTTAGGGGCCTACAATGAGCAGTTCTTC.

The chain joins TRBV5-1 to TRBJ1-1; a weak D match, TRBD1 (5 bases). Germline lookup yields CDR1 SGHRS and CDR2 YFSETQ. The CDR3 spans 14 residues. Between the trimmed V and J ends, which lost 0 bases and 4 bases, there was a span of 10 bases. The CDR3 bases are TGCGCCAGCAGCTTGGCCAGGGACGGCACTGAAGCTTTCTTT. This sequence encodes CASSLARDGTEAFF. The full variable domain, its missing parts supplied by reference TRBV5-1 and TRBJ1-1, is KAGVTQTPRYLIKTRGQQVTLSCSPISGHRSVSWYQQTPGQGLQFLFEYFSETQRNKGNFPGRFSGRQFSNSRSEMNVSTLELGDSALYLCASSLARDGTEAFFGQGTRLTVV.

CDR3 DNA: TGTGCCAGCAGTTTAGCGGGAGGACCAATCGACAATGAGCAGTTCTTC. Its translation is CASSLAGGPIDNEQFF. V gene TRBV28 combines with J gene TRBJ2-1, with TRBD2 matching 8 bases. CDR3 length: 16 amino acids. The junction had 8 bases not matched to a gene; V was cut back by 2 bases and J by 5 bases. CDR1 and CDR2 (germline): MDHEN, SYDVKM.

This chain uses TRBV6-6 with TRBJ2-2; 9 bases agree with TRBD1. After removal of 5 bases from V and 3 bases from J, the junction contained 4 bases not matched to a gene. Germline loops: CDR1 MNHNY, CDR2 SVGAGI (reference sequence). This CDR3 contains 15 residues. The CDR3 sequence: CASSAGTGYTGELFF. The CDR3 coding sequence is TGTGCCAGCAGTGCCGGGACAGGGTACACCGGGGAGCTGTTTTTT.

The chain combines TRBV12-3 or TRBV12-4 with TRBJ1-6; a weak D match, TRBD1 (5 bases). The CDR3 sequence is 16 residues long. Trimming left V 0 bases short and J 3 bases short, with 9 bases between. Here the CDR3 reads CASSLARGSYNSPLHF. The DNA of the CDR3 is TGTGCCAGCAGTTTAGCGCGGGGCAGCTATAATTCACCCCTCCACTTT.

The chain links TRBV5-1 to TRBJ2-5; 7 bases are shared with TRBD1. Germline CDR1 SGHRS, CDR2 YFSETQ. The CDR3 is made up of 15 amino acids. J gave up 5 bases and V 0 bases, and 7 bases lay outside the gene matches. The CDR3 reads CASSLGDRVFETQYF. CDR3 coding DNA: TGCGCCAGCAGCTTGGGCGACAGGGTCTTTGAGACCCAGTACTTC.